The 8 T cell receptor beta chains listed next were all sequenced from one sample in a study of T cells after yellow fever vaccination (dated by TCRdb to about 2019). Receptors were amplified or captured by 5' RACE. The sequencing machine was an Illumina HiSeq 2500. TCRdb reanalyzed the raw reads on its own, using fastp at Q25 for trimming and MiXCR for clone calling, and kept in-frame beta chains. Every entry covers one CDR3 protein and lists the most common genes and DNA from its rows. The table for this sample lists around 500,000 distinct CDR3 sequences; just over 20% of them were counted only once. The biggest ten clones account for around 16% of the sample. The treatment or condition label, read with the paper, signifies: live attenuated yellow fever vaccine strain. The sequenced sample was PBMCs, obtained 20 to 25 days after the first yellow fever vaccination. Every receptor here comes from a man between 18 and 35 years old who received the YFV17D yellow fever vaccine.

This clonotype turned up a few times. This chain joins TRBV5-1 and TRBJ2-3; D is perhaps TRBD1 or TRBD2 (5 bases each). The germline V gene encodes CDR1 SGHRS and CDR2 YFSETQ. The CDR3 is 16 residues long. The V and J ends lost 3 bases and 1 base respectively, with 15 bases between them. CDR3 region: CASSWGPSRGTDTQYF. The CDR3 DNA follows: TGCGCCAGCAGCTGGGGACCCTCCCGGGGCACAGATACGCAGTATTTT.

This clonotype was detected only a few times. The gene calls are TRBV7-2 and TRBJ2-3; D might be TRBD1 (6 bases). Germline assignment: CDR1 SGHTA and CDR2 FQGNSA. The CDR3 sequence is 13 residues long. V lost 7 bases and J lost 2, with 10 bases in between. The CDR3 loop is CASTAGATDTQYF. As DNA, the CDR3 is TGTGCCAGCACGGCAGGGGCCACAGATACGCAGTATTTT. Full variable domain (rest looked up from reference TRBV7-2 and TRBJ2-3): GAGVSQSPSNKVTEKGKDVELRCDPISGHTALYWYRQSLGQGLEFLIYFQGNSAPDKSGLPSDRFSAERTGGSVSTLTIQRTQQEDSAVYLCASTAGATDTQYFGPGTRLTVL.

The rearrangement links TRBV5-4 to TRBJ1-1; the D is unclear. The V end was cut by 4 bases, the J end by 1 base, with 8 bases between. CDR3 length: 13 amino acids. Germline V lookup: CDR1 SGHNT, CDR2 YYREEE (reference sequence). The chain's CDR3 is CASSVGWNTEAFF. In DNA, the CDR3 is TGTGCCAGCAGCGTCGGTTGGAACACTGAAGCTTTCTTT.

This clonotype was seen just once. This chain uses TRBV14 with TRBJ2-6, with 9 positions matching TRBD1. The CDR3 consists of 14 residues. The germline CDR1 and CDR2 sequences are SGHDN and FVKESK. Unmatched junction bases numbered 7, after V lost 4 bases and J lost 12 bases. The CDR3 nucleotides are TGTGCCAGCAGCCCGACAGGGGGTAACTTCGTCCTGACTTTC. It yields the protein CASSPTGGNFVLTF.

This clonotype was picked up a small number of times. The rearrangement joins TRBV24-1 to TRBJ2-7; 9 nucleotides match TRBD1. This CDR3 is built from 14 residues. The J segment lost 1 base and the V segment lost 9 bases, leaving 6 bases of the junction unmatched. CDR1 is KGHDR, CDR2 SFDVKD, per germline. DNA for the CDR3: TGTGCCACCCACAGGGGGCCGATGTCCTACGAGCAGTACTTC. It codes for CATHRGPMSYEQYF.

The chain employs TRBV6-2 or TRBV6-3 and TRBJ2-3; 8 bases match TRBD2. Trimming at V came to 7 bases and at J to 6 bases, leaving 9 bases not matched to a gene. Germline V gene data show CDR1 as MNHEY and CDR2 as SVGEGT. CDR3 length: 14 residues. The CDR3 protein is CASMAGGSYDTQYF. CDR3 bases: TGTGCCAGCATGGCGGGGGGAAGTTACGATACGCAGTATTTT.

The CDR3 bases are TGTGCCAGTACCCGACCGGGAGGGGGGGCCTACAATGAGCAGTTCTTC. Encoded protein: CASTRPGGGAYNEQFF. The chain couples TRBV19 to TRBJ2-1, with 8 bases fitting TRBD2. With V trimmed by 7 bases and J by 2 bases, 10 bases remained unmatched. The CDR3 has 16 amino acids. Germline values: CDR1 LNHDA, CDR2 SQIVND (reference sequence). The variable domain in full, with the rest retrieved from reference TRBV19 and TRBJ2-1, is DGGITQSPKYLFRKEGQNVTLSCEQNLNHDAMYWYRQDPGQGLRLIYYSQIVNDFQKGDIAEGYSVSREKKESFPLTVTSAQKNPTAFYLCASTRPGGGAYNEQFFGPGTRLTVL.

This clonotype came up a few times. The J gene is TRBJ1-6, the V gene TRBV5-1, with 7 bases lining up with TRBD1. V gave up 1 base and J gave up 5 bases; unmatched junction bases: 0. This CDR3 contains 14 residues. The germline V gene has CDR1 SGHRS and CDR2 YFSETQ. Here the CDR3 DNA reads TGCGCCAGCAGCTTGACAGGGGATAATTCACCCCTCCACTTT. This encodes CASSLTGDNSPLHF.